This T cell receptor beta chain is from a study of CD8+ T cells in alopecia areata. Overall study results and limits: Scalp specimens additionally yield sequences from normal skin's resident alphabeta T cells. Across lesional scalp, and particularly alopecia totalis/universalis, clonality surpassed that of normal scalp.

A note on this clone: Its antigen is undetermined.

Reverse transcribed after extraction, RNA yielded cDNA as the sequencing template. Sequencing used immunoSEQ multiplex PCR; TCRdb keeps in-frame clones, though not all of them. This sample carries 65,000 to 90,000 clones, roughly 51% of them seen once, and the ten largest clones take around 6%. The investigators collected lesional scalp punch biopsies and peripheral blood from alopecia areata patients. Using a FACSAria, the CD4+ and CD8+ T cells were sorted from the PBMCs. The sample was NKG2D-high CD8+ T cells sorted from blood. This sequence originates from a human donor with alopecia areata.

The CDR3 sequence is CASSTQTSIDEQFF. CDR3 sequence (DNA): TGTGCCAGCAGCACCCAGACTAGCATCGATGAGCAGTTCTTC. The rearrangement uses TRBV9 and TRBJ2-1, with 7 nucleotides matching TRBD2. Germline lookup yields CDR1 SGDLS and CDR2 YYNGEE. The CDR3 sequence is 14 residues long. The ends lost 4 bases at V and 8 bases at J; junction bases unmatched: 9.